Below are 24 T cell receptor beta chains sequenced from a single sample in a study of T-cell reconstitution after alpha-beta-depleted transplantation in children. Unique molecular identifiers featured in how the TCRbeta library was prepared. TCRdb passed the PCR reads through MiXCR, listing each CDR3 protein once. Among 670,000 or so distinct CDR3 sequences listed, approximately 14% were seen once. This material consisted of PBMCs, taken before TCRalphabeta/CD19-depleted stem cell transplant. The receptors originated from a girl aged 2 to 10 with congenital amegakaryocytic thrombocytopenia, due to receive a stem cell transplant.

The table lists this clonotype with many counts. The chain links TRBV12-3 or TRBV12-4 to TRBJ2-7; the match to TRBD2 covers 8 bases. V was clipped by 4 bases and J by 0 bases; unmatched bases: 23. The CDR3 consists of 21 residues. The CDR3 DNA sequence: TGTGCCAGCAGTTGGCGGGCCCGCAGGAGGGAGCGGGAGTTCTTCTCCTACGAGCAGTACTTC. Translating it yields CASSWRARRREREFFSYEQYF.

The chain is built from TRBV4-1 and TRBJ2-7; TRBD1 matches 7 bases. Germline values: CDR1 MGHRA, CDR2 YSYEKL. The CDR3 runs 15 residues. Unmatched junction bases numbered 7, after V lost 1 base and J lost 4 bases. In DNA form, the CDR3 reads TGCGCCAGCAGCCAAGGCTTACAGGGGCCGTACGAGCAGTACTTC. This translates into CASSQGLQGPYEQYF.

This clonotype showed up just a few times. V usage is TRBV7-8 and J usage is TRBJ1-2; D is unresolved. The ends were cut back, 2 bases at V and 7 bases at J, with 11 bases in the middle. CDR1 and CDR2 (germline): SGHVS, FQNEAQ. The CDR3 is made up of 13 amino acids. CDR3 in DNA: TGTGCCAGCAGCTTAACCCCGTGGGTTGGCTACACCTTC. Translating it yields CASSLTPWVGYTF.

This clonotype was detected only a few times. The CDR3 sequence: CAGNYEQYF. The CDR3 DNA follows: TGTGCCGGTAACTACGAGCAGTACTTC. V gene TRBV5-5 combines with J gene TRBJ2-7; D is unclear. The CDR3 spans 9 residues. Germline CDR1 and CDR2: SGHKS and YYEKEE (reference sequence). V was pared by 10 bases and J by 3 bases, with 5 bases between.

This clonotype was counted ten times or more. The rearrangement links TRBV5-1 to TRBJ2-2, with no clear D. V was shortened by 0 bases and J by 2 bases, with 8 bases between the two germline ends. CDR1 and CDR2 from the germline V gene are SGHRS and YFSETQ. The CDR3 is made up of 15 amino acids. In DNA, the CDR3 is TGCGCCAGCAGCTTGGCCCGGGCTAACACCGGGGAGCTGTTTTTT. Protein sequence: CASSLARANTGELFF.

The chain couples TRBV5-1 to TRBJ2-2, with D possibly TRBD2 on 5 matching bases. CDR1 SGHRS and CDR2 YFSETQ come from the germline V gene. V was shortened by 7 bases and J by 6 bases, with 19 bases between the two germline ends. The length of the CDR3 is 15 residues. This CDR3 is CASAAPTGMSGELFF. The CDR3 DNA is TGCGCCAGCGCAGCACCCACGGGAATGTCCGGGGAGCTGTTTTTT.

This clonotype appeared a few times. The rearrangement joins TRBV28 to TRBJ1-5; TRBD1 aligns across 7 bases. The CDR3 sequence is 15 residues long. Germline V lookup: CDR1 MDHEN, CDR2 SYDVKM. V was pared by 5 bases and J by 1 base, with 5 bases of the junction left unmatched. CDR3 sequence reads: CASSRDSASNQPQHF. The CDR3 coding sequence is TGTGCCAGCAGTCGGGACAGTGCAAGCAATCAGCCCCAGCATTTT.

This clonotype showed up many times. The V gene is TRBV20-1, the J gene TRBJ2-7; the match to TRBD2 covers 10 bases. V shed 5 bases, J shed 5 bases, and the junction held 12 bases outside the gene matches. In germline, CDR1 is DFQATT, CDR2 SNEGSKA (reference sequence). The CDR3 extends over 15 amino acids. In DNA, the CDR3 is TGCAGTGCTCCCCGTGGGGGACTAGCGCCGAACGAGCAGTACTTC. Its protein is CSAPRGGLAPNEQYF.

The chain joins TRBV4-2 to TRBJ2-1, with 10 bases matching TRBD2. CDR3 length equals 16 residues. The germline V gene has CDR1 LGHNA and CDR2 YNFKEQ. Trimming took 1 base from V and 5 from J; bases not matched to a gene: 5. This chain's CDR3 is CASSQGAGLADNEQFF. Here the CDR3 DNA reads TGTGCCAGCAGCCAAGGGGCCGGACTAGCGGACAATGAGCAGTTCTTC.

This clonotype has a count of ten or more. V gene TRBV5-1 combines with J gene TRBJ2-5; no firm D call. The germline V and J ends were trimmed by 0 bases and 2 bases, with 8 bases remaining between them. The germline gives CDR1 SGHRS, CDR2 YFSETQ. This CDR3 is built from 14 residues. In DNA form, the CDR3 reads TGCGCCAGCAGCTTGGTTATGCCTCAAGAGACCCAGTACTTC. This gives the protein CASSLVMPQETQYF.

Ten or more counts support this clonotype. V gene TRBV5-1 combines with J gene TRBJ2-5; 15 nucleotides align to TRBD2. The CDR3 consists of 18 residues. V trimming: 0 bases; J trimming: 3 bases; junction bases outside the gene matches: 6. Germline CDR1 reads SGHRS; CDR2 reads YFSETQ. The CDR3 loop reads CASSLVPWTSGREETQYF. CDR3 in DNA: TGCGCCAGCAGCTTGGTTCCCTGGACTAGCGGGAGGGAAGAGACCCAGTACTTC.

This clonotype was detected a few times. This sequence joins TRBV30 and TRBJ2-5, with a weak D call TRBD1 (5 bases). CDR1 GTSNPN and CDR2 SVGIG come from the germline V gene (reference sequence). This CDR3 is 13 amino acids long. The V gene lost 2 bases and the J gene lost 2 bases, with 9 bases spanning the gap. CDR3 region: CAWSTGQQETQYF. CDR3 in DNA: TGTGCCTGGAGTACAGGACAACAAGAGACCCAGTACTTC.

This clonotype was counted at least ten times. The chain carries TRBV12-3 or TRBV12-4 and TRBJ1-1, with a possible D match to TRBD1 (5 bases). Trimming shortened V by 3 bases and J by 10 bases, and 9 bases separated the two germline ends. The CDR3 spans 11 residues. The CDR3 loop is CASSLGRGAFF. DNA for the CDR3: TGTGCCAGCAGTTTGGGACGAGGAGCTTTCTTT.

The table lists this clonotype with many counts. The rearrangement joins TRBV4-1 to TRBJ2-1; 14 nucleotides line up with TRBD2. The length of the CDR3 is 15 residues. Germline V gene lookup returns CDR1 MGHRA and CDR2 YSYEKL. The V segment lost 5 bases and the J segment 10 bases; nucleotides outside the gene matches: 7. The CDR3 DNA sequence: TGCGCCAGCAGCTCCGGGACTAGCGGGAGCAACGAGCAGTTCTTC. Translating gives CASSSGTSGSNEQFF.

This rearrangement joins TRBV3-1 to TRBJ2-5; the D is unclear. From germline, CDR1 is LGHDT and CDR2 YNNKEL (reference sequence). The CDR3 runs to 14 residues. Trimming pared 0 bases from V and 1 base from J, leaving 6 bases between. CDR3 residues: CASSQDYAQETQYF. CDR3 DNA sequence: TGTGCCAGCAGCCAAGATTACGCCCAAGAGACCCAGTACTTC.

Many counts were recorded for this clonotype. V and J are TRBV29-1 and TRBJ2-3, with 9 bases that match TRBD2. V lost 1 base and J lost 1; bases outside the gene matches: 3. The germline gives CDR1 SQVTM, CDR2 ANQGSEA. The CDR3 has 15 amino acids. The CDR3 nucleotides read TGCAGCGTTGAAGCCCCTAGCGGGGGCACAGATACGCAGTATTTT. Its protein is CSVEAPSGGTDTQYF.

This clonotype was observed at least ten times. The chain recombines TRBV7-6 with TRBJ2-3; a possible D gene is TRBD2 (6 bases). This CDR3 contains 16 residues. Germline loops: CDR1 SGHVS, CDR2 FNYEAQ. V lost 0 bases and J 1 base, leaving 11 bases between the germline ends. CDR3 loop: CASSLASASGTDTQYF. CDR3 DNA sequence: TGTGCCAGCAGCTTAGCATCGGCTAGCGGCACAGATACGCAGTATTTT.

This clonotype was detected ten times or more. This chain links TRBV5-8 with TRBJ2-1; TRBD1 might be the D (6 bases). Looked up from germline, CDR1 is SGHTS and CDR2 is YDEGEE. The CDR3 runs 17 residues. Trimming pared 4 bases from V and 4 bases from J, leaving 21 bases between. CDR3 loop: CASSPTTGYAIYNEQFF. CDR3 bases: TGTGCCAGCAGCCCCACTACAGGGTATGCCATATACAATGAGCAGTTCTTC.

The chain recombines TRBV7-6 with TRBJ2-1, with 7 positions matching TRBD1. CDR3 size: 16 residues. V lost 5 bases and J lost 1; bases outside the gene matches: 8. Per germline, CDR1 SGHVS and CDR2 FNYEAQ. CDR3 residues: CASSTRQGWSYNEQFF. The DNA of the CDR3 is TGTGCCAGCAGCACGCGACAGGGTTGGTCCTACAATGAGCAGTTCTTC. The full variable domain, with the rest looked up from reference TRBV7-6 and TRBJ2-1, is GAGVSQSPRYKVTKRGQDVALRCDPISGHVSLYWYRQALGQGPEFLTYFNYEAQQDKSGLPNDRFSAERPEGSISTLTIQRTEQRDSAMYRCASSTRQGWSYNEQFFGPGTRLTVL.

In this sample, this clonotype turned up a few times. The chain uses TRBV12-3 or TRBV12-4 and TRBJ2-5; either TRBD1 or TRBD2 may supply D (5 bases each). Trimming removed 5 bases at V and 10 bases at J, with 11 bases between. This CDR3 has 11 amino acids. CDR3 sequence (DNA): TGTGCCAGCAGTCGGGACCGAATCCAGTACTTC. Translated, it gives CASSRDRIQYF.

This clonotype was observed at least ten times. This chain joins TRBV5-1 and TRBJ2-1, with 8 bases identical to TRBD2. Trimming removed 0 bases from V and 9 bases from J; junction bases left unmatched: 5. The CDR3 sequence is 14 residues long. CDR1 is SGHRS and CDR2 is YFSETQ in the germline V gene. The chain's CDR3 is CASSLVGLEGEQFF. For the CDR3, the DNA is TGCGCCAGCAGCTTGGTGGGACTAGAGGGTGAGCAGTTCTTC.

This clonotype was observed at least ten times. The rearrangement links TRBV7-9 to TRBJ2-2; TRBD2 matches 8 bases. Germline trimming cut 5 bases from V and 0 bases from J; bases unmatched to any gene: 5. Germline CDR1 and CDR2: SEHNR and FQNEAQ (reference sequence). CDR3 size: 16 residues. CDR3: CASSRLATSNTGELFF. CDR3 sequence (DNA): TGTGCCAGCAGCCGACTAGCGACCTCGAACACCGGGGAGCTGTTTTTT.

This clonotype has a count of ten or more. The chain carries TRBV12-3 or TRBV12-4 and TRBJ2-2; D gene ambiguous. V was shortened by 2 bases and J by 4 bases, with 14 bases between the two germline ends. This CDR3 spans 16 amino acids. The CDR3, as DNA: TGTGCCAGCAGTTTAATCCCACCGACGGCCACCGGGGAGCTGTTTTTT. This gives the protein CASSLIPPTATGELFF.

This clonotype was seen many times. The chain recombines TRBV6-5 with TRBJ2-1, with 7 bases that match TRBD2. CDR3 size: 14 residues. The ends lost 7 bases at V and 1 base at J; junction bases unmatched: 4. Per germline, CDR1 MNHEY and CDR2 SVGAGI. In DNA form, the CDR3 reads TGTGCCAGCAACAAGGGACTATCCTACAATGAGCAGTTCTTC. Amino acids: CASNKGLSYNEQFF.